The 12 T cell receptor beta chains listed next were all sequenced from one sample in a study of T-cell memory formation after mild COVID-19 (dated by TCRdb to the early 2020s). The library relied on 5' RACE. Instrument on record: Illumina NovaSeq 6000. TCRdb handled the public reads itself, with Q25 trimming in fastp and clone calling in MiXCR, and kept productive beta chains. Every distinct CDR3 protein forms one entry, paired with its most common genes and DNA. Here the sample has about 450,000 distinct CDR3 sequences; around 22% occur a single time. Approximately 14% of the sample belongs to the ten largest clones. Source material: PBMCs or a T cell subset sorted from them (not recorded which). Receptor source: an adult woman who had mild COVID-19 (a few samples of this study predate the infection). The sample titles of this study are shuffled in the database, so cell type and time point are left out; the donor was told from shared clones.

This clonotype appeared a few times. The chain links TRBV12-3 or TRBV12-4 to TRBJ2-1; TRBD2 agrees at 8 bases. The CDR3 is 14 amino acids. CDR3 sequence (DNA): TGTGCGTCAACTGCCGACAGCGGGAGCAATGAGCAGTTCTTC. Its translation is CASTADSGSNEQFF.

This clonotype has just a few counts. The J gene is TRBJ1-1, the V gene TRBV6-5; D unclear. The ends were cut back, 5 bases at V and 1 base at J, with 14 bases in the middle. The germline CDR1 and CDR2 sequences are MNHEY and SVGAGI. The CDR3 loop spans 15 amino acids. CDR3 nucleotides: TGTGCCAGCAGTCCCATGTTAAGGCGGAACACTGAAGCTTTCTTT. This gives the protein CASSPMLRRNTEAFF.

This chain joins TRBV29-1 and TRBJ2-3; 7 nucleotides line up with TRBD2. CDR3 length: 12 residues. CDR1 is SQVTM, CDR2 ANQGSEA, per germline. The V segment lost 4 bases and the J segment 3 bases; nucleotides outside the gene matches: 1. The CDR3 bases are TGCAGCGTTGTACTAGCGACAGATACGCAGTATTTT. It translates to CSVVLATDTQYF.

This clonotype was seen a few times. This CDR3 reads CASSYESDTQYF. The DNA for the CDR3 is TGTGCCAGCAGTTACGAATCAGATACGCAGTATTTT. The chain employs TRBV6-2 or TRBV6-3 and TRBJ2-3; D is ambiguous. Germline V CDR1 and CDR2: MNHEY, SVGEGT. The germline V and J ends were trimmed by 2 bases and 4 bases, with 4 bases remaining between them. The CDR3 is 12 amino acids.

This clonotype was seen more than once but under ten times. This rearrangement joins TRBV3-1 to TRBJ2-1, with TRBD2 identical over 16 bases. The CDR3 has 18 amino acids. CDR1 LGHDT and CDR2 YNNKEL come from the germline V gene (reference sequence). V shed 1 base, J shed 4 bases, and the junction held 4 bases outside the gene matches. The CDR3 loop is CASSQVGLAGGKYNEQFF. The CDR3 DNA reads TGTGCCAGCAGCCAAGTGGGACTAGCGGGAGGGAAATACAATGAGCAGTTCTTC.

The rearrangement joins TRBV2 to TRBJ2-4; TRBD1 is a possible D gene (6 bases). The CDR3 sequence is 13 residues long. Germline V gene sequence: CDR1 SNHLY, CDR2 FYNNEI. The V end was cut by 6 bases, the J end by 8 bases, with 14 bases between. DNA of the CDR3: TGTGCCAGCAGCGAGGGGGTAATAGACATTCAGTACTTC. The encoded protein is CASSEGVIDIQYF.

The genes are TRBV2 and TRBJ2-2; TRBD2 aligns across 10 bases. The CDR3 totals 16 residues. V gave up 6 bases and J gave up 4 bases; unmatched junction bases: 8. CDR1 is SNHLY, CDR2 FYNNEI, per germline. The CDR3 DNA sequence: TGTGCCAGCAGAGCCCTAGCGGGAGATATCACCGGGGAGCTGTTTTTT. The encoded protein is CASRALAGDITGELFF.

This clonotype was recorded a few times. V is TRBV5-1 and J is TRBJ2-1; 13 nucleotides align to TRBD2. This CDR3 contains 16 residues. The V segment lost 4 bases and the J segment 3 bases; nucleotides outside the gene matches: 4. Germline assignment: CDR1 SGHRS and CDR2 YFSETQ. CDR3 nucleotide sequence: TGCGCCAGCAGCGACGGGACTAGCGGGAACTACAATGAGCAGTTCTTC. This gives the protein CASSDGTSGNYNEQFF. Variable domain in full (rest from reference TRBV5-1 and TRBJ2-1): KAGVTQTPRYLIKTRGQQVTLSCSPISGHRSVSWYQQTPGQGLQFLFEYFSETQRNKGNFPGRFSGRQFSNSRSEMNVSTLELGDSALYLCASSDGTSGNYNEQFFGPGTRLTVL.

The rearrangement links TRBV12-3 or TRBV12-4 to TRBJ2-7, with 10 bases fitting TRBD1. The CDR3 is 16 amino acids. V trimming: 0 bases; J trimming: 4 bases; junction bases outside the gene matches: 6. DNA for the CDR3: TGTGCCAGCAGTTTAGCCCTGGGACAGGGGATATACGAGCAGTACTTC. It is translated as CASSLALGQGIYEQYF.

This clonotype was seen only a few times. The CDR3 region has the DNA TGTGCCACCGGGGAGGGGGGCGATGGCACCGGGGAGCTGTTTTTT. This translates into CATGEGGDGTGELFF. The V gene is TRBV24-1, the J gene TRBJ2-2; TRBD2 is a possible D gene (7 bases). Trimming took off 9 bases at V and 4 bases at J, with 17 bases between the two ends. CDR1 and CDR2 from the germline V gene are KGHDR and SFDVKD. This CDR3 region has 15 residues.

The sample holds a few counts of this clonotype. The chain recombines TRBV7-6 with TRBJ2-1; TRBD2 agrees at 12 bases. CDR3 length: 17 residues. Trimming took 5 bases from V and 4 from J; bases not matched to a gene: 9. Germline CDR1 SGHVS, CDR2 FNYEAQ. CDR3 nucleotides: TGTGCCAGCAGCCCTCCGGGGCTAGCGGGGGGGTACAATGAGCAGTTCTTC. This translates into CASSPPGLAGGYNEQFF. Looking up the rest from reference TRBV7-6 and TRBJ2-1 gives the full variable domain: GAGVSQSPRYKVTKRGQDVALRCDPISGHVSLYWYRQALGQGPEFLTYFNYEAQQDKSGLPNDRFSAERPEGSISTLTIQRTEQRDSAMYRCASSPPGLAGGYNEQFFGPGTRLTVL.

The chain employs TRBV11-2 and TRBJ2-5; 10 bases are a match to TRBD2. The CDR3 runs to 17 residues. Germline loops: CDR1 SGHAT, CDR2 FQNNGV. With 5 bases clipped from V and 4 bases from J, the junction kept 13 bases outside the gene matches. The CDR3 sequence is CASSRGTSAGRAETQYF. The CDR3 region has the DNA TGTGCCAGCAGCAGAGGGACTAGCGCCGGGAGGGCAGAGACCCAGTACTTC.